This entry lists 24 T cell receptor beta chains sequenced from one sample in a study of T cells expressing NK-cell markers. TCRdb derives one entry per CDR3 protein from the 5' RACE reads, leaving out DNA. The sample holds some 300,000 distinct CDR3 sequences. The sample taken for sequencing was blood T cells: a sorted CD56 or NKG2C T cell subset, CD4+ or CD8+ T cells, or bulk PBMC T cells (not recorded which). All receptors derive from a man aged 18 to 30 in good health.

The chain uses TRBV29-1 and TRBJ2-2; TCRdb indicates TRBD1, and absent DNA this call remains unverified. Germline CDR1 is SQVTM and CDR2 is ANQGSEA. The CDR3 is 13 residues long. CDR3 in amino acids: CSVVEGALGELFF.

CDR3 sequence: CASSQAWDNEQFF. V and J are TRBV4-3 and TRBJ2-1. CDR1 and CDR2 from the germline V gene are LGHNA and YSLEER. This CDR3 is 13 amino acids long.

The chain has TRBV5-1 and TRBJ1-4; TCRdb's assignment of TRBD1 cannot be checked, as there is no DNA. Germline V CDR1 and CDR2: SGHRS, YFSETQ. This CDR3 is 15 amino acids long. The CDR3 region is CASSHTGGKNEKLFF. Full variable domain (missing parts from reference TRBV5-1 and TRBJ1-4): KAGVTQTPRYLIKTRGQQVTLSCSPISGHRSVSWYQQTPGQGLQFLFEYFSETQRNKGNFPGRFSGRQFSNSRSEMNVSTLELGDSALYLCASSHTGGKNEKLFFGSGTQLSVL.

The chain is built from TRBV6-5 and TRBJ1-5; the D gene TCRdb calls, TRBD1, cannot be checked with no DNA. The CDR3 is 16 residues long. Per germline, CDR1 MNHEY and CDR2 SVGAGI. This CDR3 is CASSLGQSGSNQPQHF.

V and J are TRBV20-1 and TRBJ2-2; TCRdb's D call, TRBD2, is unchecked because there is no DNA. Germline V gene sequence: CDR1 DFQATT, CDR2 SNEGSKA (reference sequence). The CDR3 sequence is 22 residues long. This chain's CDR3 is CSASPRLLGLAGSSANTGELFF.

The chain links TRBV7-2 to TRBJ1-1; TCRdb's assignment of TRBD1 cannot be checked, as there is no DNA. CDR3 size: 11 residues. The germline V gene has CDR1 SGHTA and CDR2 FQGNSA. This CDR3 reads CAIPQGYEAFF.

The rearrangement uses TRBV19 and TRBJ2-4; absent DNA, TCRdb's TRBD1 call cannot be checked. CDR1 is LNHDA, CDR2 SQIVND, per germline (reference sequence). The CDR3 length is 17 residues. The CDR3 sequence is CASKDRGLGLAKNIQYF.

The chain combines TRBV9 with TRBJ1-4. Per the germline V gene, CDR1 is SGDLS and CDR2 is YYNGEE. The CDR3 is 13 amino acids. This chain's CDR3 is CASSVDGNEKLFF.

The chain combines TRBV7-2 with TRBJ2-1; as DNA is missing, the TRBD1 call by TCRdb cannot be tested. This CDR3 comprises 15 residues. Germline V lookup: CDR1 SGHTA, CDR2 FQGNSA. CDR3 in amino acids: CASSLGDSFVNEQFF. Complete variable domain (other parts from reference TRBV7-2 and TRBJ2-1): GAGVSQSPSNKVTEKGKDVELRCDPISGHTALYWYRQSLGQGLEFLIYFQGNSAPDKSGLPSDRFSAERTGGSVSTLTIQRTQQEDSAVYLCASSLGDSFVNEQFFGPGTRLTVL.

J is TRBJ1-2 and V is TRBV20-1; no DNA is available, so the TRBD1 call from TCRdb remains unchecked. The CDR3 is 15 residues long. Germline loops: CDR1 DFQATT, CDR2 SNEGSKA (reference sequence). CDR3: CSARGDRSLNYGYTF.

J is TRBJ2-2 and V is TRBV7-9; TCRdb indicates TRBD2, and absent DNA this call remains unverified. This CDR3 is built from 17 residues. CDR1 SEHNR and CDR2 FQNEAQ come from the germline V gene (reference sequence). CDR3 sequence reads: CASQARPAGGNTGELFF.

This rearrangement joins TRBV5-5 to TRBJ2-1; TCRdb indicates TRBD1, and absent DNA this call remains unverified. CDR1 and CDR2 (germline): SGHKS, YYEKEE (reference sequence). The CDR3 is 14 amino acids. The CDR3 region is CASSTLRGVNEQFF.

J is TRBJ1-4 and V is TRBV28. This CDR3 contains 13 residues. In germline, CDR1 is MDHEN, CDR2 SYDVKM. The CDR3 region is CASSATGYEKLFF.

The chain is built from TRBV30 and TRBJ2-5; lacking DNA, the TRBD1 call made by TCRdb goes unchecked. The CDR3 is made up of 12 amino acids. Germline assignment: CDR1 GTSNPN and CDR2 SVGIG (reference sequence). The CDR3 loop is CAWKGQQETQYF.

V usage is TRBV25-1 and J usage is TRBJ2-7; the TCRdb call, TRBD2, lacks DNA for checking. Per the germline V gene, CDR1 is MGHDK and CDR2 is SYGVNS. This CDR3 comprises 13 residues. CDR3 residues: CASTIADGYEQYF.

This sequence joins TRBV29-1 and TRBJ1-2; TCRdb indicates TRBD1, and absent DNA this call remains unverified. In germline, CDR1 is SQVTM, CDR2 ANQGSEA. The CDR3 runs to 12 residues. CDR3 protein: CSVIQGNYGYTF.

The chain carries TRBV29-1 and TRBJ2-1; TCRdb selects TRBD1, and the lack of DNA leaves this call unchecked. Germline values: CDR1 SQVTM, CDR2 ANQGSEA. The CDR3 is 14 residues long. The CDR3 loop reads CSVESGQGAYEQFF.

The chain couples TRBV12-3 or TRBV12-4 to TRBJ1-1; the TCRdb D gene call, TRBD1, has no DNA to confirm it. This CDR3 comprises 14 residues. CDR3 sequence: CASSPAWGGTEAFF.

This sequence joins TRBV5-1 and TRBJ2-3. CDR1 and CDR2 from the germline V gene are SGHRS and YFSETQ. CDR3 length equals 14 residues. The CDR3 is CASSLSAPGDTQYF.

The rearrangement links TRBV15 to TRBJ2-7; TCRdb lists TRBD1, though no DNA is available to test this call. The CDR3 spans 15 residues. The germline V gene has CDR1 LNHNV and CDR2 YYDKDF (reference sequence). CDR3 protein: CATSILGQGIYEQYF.

The V and J genes are TRBV5-1 and TRBJ2-5. The length of the CDR3 is 13 residues. Germline V gene sequence: CDR1 SGHRS, CDR2 YFSETQ. The CDR3 sequence: CASSLAAQETQYF.

The V and J genes are TRBV6-1 and TRBJ2-7; with no DNA, the TCRdb D assignment of TRBD1 cannot be verified. Germline assignment: CDR1 MNHNS and CDR2 SASEGT. This CDR3 comprises 15 residues. CDR3 amino acids: CASTVGTAKTYEQYF.

V gene TRBV4-3 combines with J gene TRBJ2-3; TCRdb reports TRBD2, a call that lacks DNA to check it against. The CDR3 sequence is 16 residues long. The germline V gene encodes CDR1 LGHNA and CDR2 YSLEER. The CDR3 is CASSVTSAHSTDTQYF.

CDR3 amino acids: CASSQRTGGFYGYTF. The chain couples TRBV12-3 or TRBV12-4 to TRBJ1-2; TCRdb outputs TRBD1, but without DNA this stays unchecked. CDR3 length equals 15 residues.